This T cell receptor (beta chain) emerged from a study of blood T cells in healthy people across ages. Study results and caveats: PBMCs went unsorted, and a conclusive naive versus antigen-experienced comparison was therefore prevented.

CDR3 size: 14 residues. Germline V gives CDR1 SNHLY, CDR2 FYNNEI. Alongside a J-beta primer mix, a sample-barcoded 5' primer served in a second PCR lasting about 6 to 12 cycles. Each sample provided no less than 2.5 million CDR3-containing paired-end reads. MiXCR, run by TCRdb on the 5' RACE reads, gives a single entry per CDR3 protein. The profile covers 800,000 to 1,300,000 distinct CDR3 sequences, with roughly a quarter appearing a single time and 0.75% taken by the ten largest. With respect to this clonotype: Its antigen is as yet unknown.

The same data also contributed to another study, on T cells of mothers and their children. That paper adds: Biologically related mothers and children overlapped slightly more than unrelated pairs, a non-significant difference.

The receptor was isolated from a girl aged 2 to 10 in good health. The chain is built from TRBV2 and TRBJ1-5, with unresolved D. Sequencing input: blood. Written as DNA, the CDR3 is TGTGTCTCACGGCGAGAGGAGTTTTATCAGCCCCAGCATTTT. As protein: CVSRREEFYQPQHF.